This T cell receptor beta chain was retrieved from a study of PD-1 blockade in mismatch repair-deficient tumors. As for this clone: Its matching antigen is unknown.

Unmatched junction bases numbered 8, after V lost 1 base and J lost 5 bases. The CDR3 extends over 15 amino acids. Germline assignment: CDR1 SGHDT and CDR2 YYEEEE. Time point here: roughly 11-day in vitro stimulation with candidate neoantigen peptide 2. A roughly ten-day in vitro culture was run per each of about seven reactive peptides. Sequencing was performed with immunoSEQ multiplex PCR; in TCRdb, only in-frame clones are kept and a portion is missing. The sample yields about 9,800 clones, about 86% seen once. Study-level results: About 4.5% of the 142 peptide-expanded blood TCRs were also found in tumor. After pembrolizumab, tumor-resident clones rose rapidly, then generally contracted before radiologic responses.

The chain uses TRBV5-6 and TRBJ2-5; 7 bases align to TRBD1. The sample here was cells cultured in vitro, taken from a patient treated with pembrolizumab. The TCR was taken from an adult with mismatch repair-deficient cancer. The CDR3 DNA reads TGTGCCAGCAGCTTGTTAGGGACAGAAGGGGAGACCCAGTACTTC. As protein: CASSLLGTEGETQYF.